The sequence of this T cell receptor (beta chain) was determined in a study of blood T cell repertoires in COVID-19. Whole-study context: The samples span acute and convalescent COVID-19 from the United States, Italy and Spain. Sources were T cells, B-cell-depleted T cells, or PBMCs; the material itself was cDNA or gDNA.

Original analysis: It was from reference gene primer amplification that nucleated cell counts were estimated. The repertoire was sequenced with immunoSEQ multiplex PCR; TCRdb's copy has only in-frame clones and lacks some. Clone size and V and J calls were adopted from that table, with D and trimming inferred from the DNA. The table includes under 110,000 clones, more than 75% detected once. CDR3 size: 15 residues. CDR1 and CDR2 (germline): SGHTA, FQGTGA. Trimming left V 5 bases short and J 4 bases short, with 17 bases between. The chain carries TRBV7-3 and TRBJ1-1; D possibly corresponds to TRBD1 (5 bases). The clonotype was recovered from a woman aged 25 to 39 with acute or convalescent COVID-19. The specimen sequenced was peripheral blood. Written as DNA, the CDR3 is TGTGCCAGCAGCACCTTGGGGGGGTTGTTCACTGAAGCTTTCTTT. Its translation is CASSTLGGLFTEAFF.